The 26 T cell receptor beta chains reported below all come from one sample, sequenced in a study of T cell changes during pregnancy in multiple sclerosis. The data were produced by immunoSEQ multiplex PCR, yet TCRdb's version contains in-frame clones alone and is incomplete. Of roughly 100,000 clones in the sample, 85% to 95% were seen once. This material consisted of peripheral blood, taken after pregnancy. These receptors originate from a female donor with multiple sclerosis, enrolled in a pregnancy study.

The rearrangement uses TRBV6-1 and TRBJ1-4; a weak D match, TRBD1 (5 bases). V dropped 5 bases and J dropped 7 bases, with 17 bases sitting between them. CDR1 is MNHNS and CDR2 is SASEGT in the germline V gene. The CDR3 contains 15 residues. The CDR3: CASSFLDDRGEKLFF. CDR3 nucleotides: TGTGCCAGCAGTTTTCTCGATGACAGAGGTGAAAAACTGTTTTTT.

The J gene is TRBJ2-7, the V gene TRBV5-1, with D tentatively TRBD2 (5 bases). The germline CDR1 and CDR2 sequences are SGHRS and YFSETQ. V lost 3 bases to trimming and J lost 2 bases, with 12 bases between them. The CDR3 is 14 residues long. The CDR3 sequence is CASSSTGETYEQYF. The CDR3 DNA reads as TGCGCCAGCAGCTCTACCGGGGAAACCTACGAGCAGTACTTC. The whole variable domain, remainder taken from reference TRBV5-1 and TRBJ2-7, is KAGVTQTPRYLIKTRGQQVTLSCSPISGHRSVSWYQQTPGQGLQFLFEYFSETQRNKGNFPGRFSGRQFSNSRSEMNVSTLELGDSALYLCASSSTGETYEQYFGPGTRLTVT.

The genes are TRBV5-4 and TRBJ2-2; 9 nucleotides line up with TRBD1. The CDR3 sequence is 17 residues long. Trimming cost V 1 base and J 7 bases; bases outside gene matches: 11. Germline CDR1 and CDR2: SGHNT and YYREEE (reference sequence). The chain's CDR3 is CASSLKLDRGSLGELFF. Written as DNA, the CDR3 is TGTGCCAGCAGCTTGAAGCTGGACAGGGGCTCTCTCGGGGAGCTGTTTTTT.

The chain is built from TRBV5-1 and TRBJ1-3, with a weak D call TRBD1 (6 bases). Trimming cost V 2 bases and J 0 bases, with 12 bases left between them. The CDR3 is 16 amino acids. Looked up from germline, CDR1 is SGHRS and CDR2 is YFSETQ. CDR3 sequence reads: CASSLSTGPSGNTIYF. The CDR3 coding sequence is TGCGCCAGCAGCTTAAGTACAGGGCCCTCTGGAAACACCATATATTTT.

The chain is built from TRBV19 and TRBJ1-2; 10 nucleotides match TRBD1. The CDR3 runs to 16 residues. Germline loops: CDR1 LNHDA, CDR2 SQIVND (reference sequence). J lost 5 bases, V lost 6 bases, and 12 bases had no gene match. CDR3: CASRQIPTGGGYGYTF. CDR3 DNA sequence: TGTGCCAGTAGGCAGATACCGACAGGGGGCGGTTATGGCTACACCTTC.

Comments on this clone: An end of the junction does not agree with germline; a read error may underlie this. The rearrangement joins TRBV6-1 to TRBJ2-7; a possible D gene is TRBD2 (6 bases). The CDR3 loop spans 13 amino acids. In germline, CDR1 is MNHNS, CDR2 SASEGT. CDR3 region: CASNRRDSPSAVF. The CDR3, as DNA: TGTGCCAGCAATAGAAGGGACTCCCCATCTGCGGTCTTC.

This clone came up once. V is TRBV6-1 and J is TRBJ1-2, with TRBD1 identical over 8 bases. With V trimmed by 8 bases and J by 7 bases, 9 bases remained unmatched. This CDR3 region has 13 residues. Germline V CDR1 and CDR2: MNHNS, SASEGT. The CDR3 DNA follows: TGTGCCAGCGCAACAGCAGGGGGCTTTGGCTACACCTTC. Protein sequence: CASATAGGFGYTF.

This clone was seen once. The germline gene is not matched at one end of the junction; a read error may be the cause. The chain is built from TRBV27 and TRBJ2-3; 11 bases agree with TRBD2. The CDR3 is made up of 13 amino acids. In germline, CDR1 is MNHEY, CDR2 SMNVEV (reference sequence). The CDR3 here is CASSFSLAGGRNF. Here the CDR3 DNA reads TGTGCCAGCAGTTTCAGCCTAGCGGGGGGACGCAATTTT.

The chain links TRBV28 to TRBJ2-3; 11 bases agree with TRBD2. The CDR3 loop spans 14 amino acids. The V segment lost 8 bases and the J segment 5 bases; nucleotides outside the gene matches: 6. Germline assignment: CDR1 MDHEN and CDR2 SYDVKM. The chain's CDR3 is CASRGSGRGDTQYF. The CDR3 bases are TGTGCCAGCCGGGGTAGCGGGAGGGGAGATACGCAGTATTTT.

This clone has just one count. V gene TRBV15 combines with J gene TRBJ1-2; 7 nucleotides align to TRBD1. V dropped 1 base and J dropped 11; count of bases not matched to a gene: 10. The CDR3 sequence is 14 residues long. Germline CDR1 LNHNV, CDR2 YYDKDF (reference sequence). The CDR3 nucleotides are TGTGCCACCAGCAGAGCAGATATAGGGGGCCGGTACACCTTC. Its protein is CATSRADIGGRYTF.

The gene calls are TRBV30 and TRBJ1-6; 7 positions agree with TRBD1. Trimming took 5 bases from V and 9 from J; bases not matched to a gene: 4. The CDR3 loop spans 12 amino acids. CDR1 is GTSNPN, CDR2 SVGIG, per germline (reference sequence). The CDR3 region is CAWDRVASPLHF. For the CDR3, the DNA is TGTGCCTGGGACAGGGTGGCTTCACCCCTCCACTTT.

This sequence joins TRBV7-7 and TRBJ2-1, with D unclear. Trimming took off 3 bases at V and 0 bases at J, with 15 bases between the two ends. In germline, CDR1 is SSHAT, CDR2 FNYEAQ (reference sequence). This CDR3 has 17 amino acids. This CDR3 reads CASSFIGSRSSYNEQFF. DNA of the CDR3: TGTGCCAGCAGCTTTATAGGTTCTAGGAGCTCCTACAATGAGCAGTTCTTC.

This chain joins TRBV11-1 and TRBJ1-1; tentatively, D is TRBD1 (5 bases). This CDR3 spans 15 amino acids. CDR1 is SGHAT, CDR2 FQDESV, per germline (reference sequence). V lost 1 base to trimming and J lost 3 bases, with 12 bases between them. The CDR3 DNA reads as TGTGCCAGCAGCTTAGGGGTCAGGGCGGACACTGAAGCTTTCTTT. This translates into CASSLGVRADTEAFF.

V and J are TRBV18 and TRBJ2-1, with TRBD2 matching 10 bases. Germline CDR1 reads KGHSH; CDR2 reads LQKENI. CDR3 length: 15 residues. V lost 3 bases and J lost 5; bases outside the gene matches: 4. CDR3 region: CASSPGLAVNNEQFF. Written as DNA, the CDR3 is TGTGCCAGCTCACCTGGACTAGCGGTAAACAATGAGCAGTTCTTC.

The genes are TRBV28 and TRBJ1-1; 7 bases agree with TRBD1. The CDR3 is 14 residues long. Germline V lookup: CDR1 MDHEN, CDR2 SYDVKM. Trimming at V came to 2 bases and at J to 11 bases, leaving 11 bases not matched to a gene. The CDR3 DNA reads as TGTGCCAGCAGTTTACCCGGGACAGCCGGGGAGGCTTTCTTT. Amino acids: CASSLPGTAGEAFF. Drawing the rest from reference TRBV28 and TRBJ1-1, the complete variable domain is DVKVTQSSRYLVKRTGEKVFLECVQDMDHENMFWYRQDPGLGLRLIYFSYDVKMKEKGDIPEGYSVSREKKERFSLILESASTNQTSMYLCASSLPGTAGEAFFGQGTRLTVV.

The J gene is TRBJ1-2, the V gene TRBV9; D may be TRBD1 (5 bases). Germline V gene sequence: CDR1 SGDLS, CDR2 YYNGEE. Trimming pared 0 bases from V and 6 bases from J, leaving 9 bases between. The CDR3 has 13 residues. CDR3 nucleotides: TGTGCCAGCAGCGTAGCTACGGGGGATGGCTACACCTTC. Protein sequence: CASSVATGDGYTF.

This chain joins TRBV5-1 and TRBJ2-1, with 7 nucleotides matching TRBD2. CDR1 and CDR2 (germline): SGHRS, YFSETQ. V gave up 0 bases and J gave up 7 bases; unmatched junction bases: 13. The CDR3 runs to 17 residues. CDR3 region: CASSLGPGRAGANEQFF. CDR3 sequence (DNA): TGCGCCAGCAGCTTGGGCCCTGGGAGGGCCGGTGCAAATGAGCAGTTCTTC.

The chain couples TRBV7-2 to TRBJ2-7; D is uncertain. Trimming stripped 1 base from V and 4 bases from J, with 11 bases between. The germline V gene encodes CDR1 SGHTA and CDR2 FQGNSA. The CDR3 consists of 14 residues. In DNA, the CDR3 is TGTGCCAGCAGCTTAGGAGGCAGCAATTACGAGCAGTACTTC. Its translation is CASSLGGSNYEQYF.

The genes are TRBV5-8 and TRBJ2-1; 8 nucleotides align to TRBD1. This CDR3 contains 17 residues. Unmatched junction bases numbered 13, after V lost 2 bases and J lost 6 bases. Germline V lookup: CDR1 SGHTS, CDR2 YDEGEE. CDR3 nucleotide sequence: TGTGCCAGCAGCTTTAATGTGCAGGGGGCTCTGACCAATGAGCAGTTCTTC. It specifies CASSFNVQGALTNEQFF.

The V and J genes are TRBV27 and TRBJ1-1; TRBD1 agrees at 11 bases. The CDR3 extends over 15 amino acids. The ends lost 2 bases at V and 4 bases at J; junction bases unmatched: 3. The germline V gene has CDR1 MNHEY and CDR2 SMNVEV (reference sequence). DNA for the CDR3: TGTGCCAGCAGTTTACCGGGACAGGGGGTCACTGAAGCTTTCTTT. It translates to CASSLPGQGVTEAFF.

The V call is TRBV15, the J call TRBJ2-7; 9 bases map to TRBD1. Germline lookup yields CDR1 LNHNV and CDR2 YYDKDF (reference sequence). Trimming took 0 bases from V and 6 from J; bases not matched to a gene: 12. The CDR3 covers 17 residues. CDR3 sequence: CATSRDRGQGGSSEQYF. The CDR3 DNA sequence: TGTGCCACCAGCAGAGATCGGGGACAGGGAGGTTCATCCGAGCAGTACTTC.

V and J are TRBV6-5 and TRBJ1-1, with 8 bases that match TRBD1. With V trimmed by 5 bases and J by 5 bases, 7 bases remained unmatched. Germline V gene sequence: CDR1 MNHEY, CDR2 SVGAGI. The CDR3 extends over 14 amino acids. The CDR3 here is CASSQTRDRTEAFF. The CDR3 DNA reads as TGTGCCAGCAGTCAAACCCGGGACAGGACTGAAGCTTTCTTT.

This clone was observed a few times. This chain joins TRBV6-5 and TRBJ1-2; 7 positions match TRBD1. This CDR3 is 13 amino acids long. The germline V gene has CDR1 MNHEY and CDR2 SVGAGI. V was pared by 6 bases and J by 8 bases, with 9 bases of the junction left unmatched. CDR3 nucleotides: TGTGCCAGCAGCCCAGACAGGGATGGCGGCTACACCTTC. Its protein product is CASSPDRDGGYTF.

The rearrangement links TRBV4-1 to TRBJ1-1; maybe TRBD1 (5 bases). Germline V gene data show CDR1 as MGHRA and CDR2 as YSYEKL. Trimming took 1 base from V and 1 from J, leaving 19 bases between them. CDR3 size: 18 residues. CDR3 amino acids: CASSQGLATGAKNTEAFF. The CDR3 DNA reads TGCGCCAGCAGCCAAGGTCTCGCTACAGGCGCGAAGAACACTGAAGCTTTCTTT.

V gene TRBV18 combines with J gene TRBJ2-3; 11 bases line up with TRBD2. CDR1 is KGHSH and CDR2 is LQKENI in the germline V gene. After removal of 3 bases from V and 2 bases from J, the junction contained 1 base not matched to a gene. The CDR3 consists of 15 residues. CDR3 nucleotide sequence: TGTGCCAGCTCACCGACTAGCGGGAACACAGATACGCAGTATTTT. The encoded protein is CASSPTSGNTDTQYF.

The chain joins TRBV7-9 to TRBJ1-1; 7 positions match TRBD1. The V gene end was trimmed by 5 bases and the J gene end by 1 base; junction bases not matched to a gene: 10. This CDR3 has 16 amino acids. Germline V CDR1 and CDR2: SEHNR, FQNEAQ (reference sequence). In DNA form, the CDR3 reads TGTGCCAGCAGCCCTCCCCGGGGACAGTCGAACACTGAAGCTTTCTTT. Translating it yields CASSPPRGQSNTEAFF.